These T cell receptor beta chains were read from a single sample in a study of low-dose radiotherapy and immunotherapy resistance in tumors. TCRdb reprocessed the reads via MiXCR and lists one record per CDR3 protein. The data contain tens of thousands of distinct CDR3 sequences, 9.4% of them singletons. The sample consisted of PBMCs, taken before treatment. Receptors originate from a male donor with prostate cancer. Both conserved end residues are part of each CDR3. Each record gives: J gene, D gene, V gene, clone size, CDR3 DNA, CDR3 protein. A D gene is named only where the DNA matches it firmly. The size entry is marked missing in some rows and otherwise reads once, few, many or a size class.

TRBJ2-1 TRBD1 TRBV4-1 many TGCGCCAGCAGCCAAGAGTGGGGACAGGGGTGGAATGAGCAGTTCTTC CASSQEWGQGWNEQFF
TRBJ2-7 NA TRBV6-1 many TGTGCCAGCAGTGACCTGTTGGGGAGATCCTTAGGAGAGCAGTACTTC CASSDLLGRSLGEQYF
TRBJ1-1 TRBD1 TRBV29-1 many TGCAGCGTTCGGACAGGGGTCTACTCGAACACTGAAGCTTTCTTT CSVRTGVYSNTEAFF
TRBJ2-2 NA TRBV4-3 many TGCGCCAGCAGCCAAGAGCAGCCATCGGGCACCGGGGAGCTGTTTTTT CASSQEQPSGTGELFF
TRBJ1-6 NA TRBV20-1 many TGCAGTGCGTCGGCGCTTGATGGTTATAATTCACCCCTCCACTTT CSASALDGYNSPLHF
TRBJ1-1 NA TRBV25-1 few TGTGCCAGCGGAATCTTGGGGAACACTGAAGCTTTCTTT CASGILGNTEAFF
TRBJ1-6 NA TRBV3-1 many TGTGCCAGCAGCCACTCCGGGACGTACAATTCGGGCCTCCACTTT CASSHSGTYNSGLHF
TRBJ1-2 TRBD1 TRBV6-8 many TGTGCCAGCGGACAGGGGAGAGGCTACACCTTC CASGQGRGYTF
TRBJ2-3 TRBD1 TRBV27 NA TGTGCCTGCTCCCCGGGGGACAGGGCAGATACGCAGTATTTT CACSPGDRADTQYF
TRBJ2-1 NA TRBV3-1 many TGTGCCAGCAGCCAGGAACCTGGCGGGGCTTCCTACAATGAGCAGTTCTTC CASSQEPGGASYNEQFF
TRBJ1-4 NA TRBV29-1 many TGCAGCGTTGGGTTAACAGCCCTTAAGGGCGAAAAACTGTTTTTT CSVGLTALKGEKLFF
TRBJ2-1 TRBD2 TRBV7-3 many TGTGCCAGCAGCTTAAAGACTAGCGGGATCCAAGGATTGTGGAATGAGCAGTTCTTC CASSLKTSGIQGLWNEQFF
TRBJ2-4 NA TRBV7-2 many TGTGCCAGCAGCTTAGCGGGAGTGGGGGCCAAAAACATTCAGTACTTC CASSLAGVGAKNIQYF
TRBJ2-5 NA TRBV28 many TGTGCCAGCAGACCGAGCGGGCTGGTGGGAGAGACCCAGTACTTC CASRPSGLVGETQYF
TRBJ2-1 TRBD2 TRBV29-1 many TGCAGCGTTGAATTTAGCGGGGGCAATACTGAGCAGTTCTTC CSVEFSGGNTEQFF
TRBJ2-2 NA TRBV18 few TGTGCCAGCTCACCACCGAATCGAGAAAACACCGGGGAGCTGTTTTTT CASSPPNRENTGELFF
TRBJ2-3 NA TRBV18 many TGTGCCAGCTCACCACGGAAGGAAGATACGCAGTATTTT CASSPRKEDTQYF
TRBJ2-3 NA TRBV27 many TGTGCCAGCAGTCCGGCTGGCGGGGCAGATACGCAGTATTTT CASSPAGGADTQYF
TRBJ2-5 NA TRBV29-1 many TGCAGCGCTAAGGAGCTACAGACCCAGTACTTC CSAKELQTQYF
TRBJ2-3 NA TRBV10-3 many TGTGCCATCTCTCGGGAAGGGGATACGCAGTATTTT CAISREGDTQYF
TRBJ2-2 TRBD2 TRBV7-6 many TGTGCCAGCAGCCCCACGACTAGCGGGAACACCGGGGAGCTGTTTTTT CASSPTTSGNTGELFF
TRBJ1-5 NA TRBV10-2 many TGCGCCAGCAGTGAGTCCTCAGGATGGGGTCAGCCCCAGCATTTT CASSESSGWGQPQHF
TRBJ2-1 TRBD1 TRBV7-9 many TGTGCCAGCAGCTTAGGGACAGGGGGCCCCTACAATGAGCAGTTCTTC CASSLGTGGPYNEQFF
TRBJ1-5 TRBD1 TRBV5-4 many TGTGCCAGCAGCCGGACAGGGGAGGGCAATCAGCCCCAGCATTTT CASSRTGEGNQPQHF
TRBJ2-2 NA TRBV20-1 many TGCAGTGCTAGAGACCGGGGCTCTGTCGGGGAGCTGTTTTTT CSARDRGSVGELFF
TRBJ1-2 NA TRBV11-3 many TGTGCCAGCACCTTCCACGGAAGATATGGCTACACCTTC CASTFHGRYGYTF
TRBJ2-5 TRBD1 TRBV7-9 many TGTGCCAGCAGCTTCGGGACAGGGGATGGTAGAGAGACCCAGTACTTC CASSFGTGDGRETQYF
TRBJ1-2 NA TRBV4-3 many TGCGCCAGCAGCCAAGATAGGACAGCTTTGGGGTGGGGCTACACCTTC CASSQDRTALGWGYTF
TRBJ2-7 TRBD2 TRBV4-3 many TGCGCCAGCAGCCAAGCTGGGACTAGCGTGTCCTACGAGCAGTACTTC CASSQAGTSVSYEQYF
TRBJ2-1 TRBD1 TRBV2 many TGTGCCAGCAGTCTCTCAGGGGGAAAGTTCTTC CASSLSGGKFF
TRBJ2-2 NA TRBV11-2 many TGTGCCAGCAGCCCTACCCTCGGGGAATCCGGGGAGCTGTTTTTT CASSPTLGESGELFF
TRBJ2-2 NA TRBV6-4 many TGTGCAACGAGGTGGGACTTGAACACCGGGGAGCTGTTTTTT CATRWDLNTGELFF
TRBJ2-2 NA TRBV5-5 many TGTGCCAGCAGCTTGGTAGGCAGGGGAGTCGGGGAGCTGTTTTTT CASSLVGRGVGELFF
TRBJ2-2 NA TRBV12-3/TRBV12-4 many TGTGCCAGCAGTTTAGTCATAACCGGGGAGCTGTTTTTT CASSLVITGELFF
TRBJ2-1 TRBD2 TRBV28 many TGTGCCAGCTACCTTAGCGGGAGGGCCGCTGGTGAGCAGTTCTTC CASYLSGRAAGEQFF
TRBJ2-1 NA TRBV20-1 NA TGCAGTGTTGAGAGGGGAAATGAGCAGTTCTTC CSVERGNEQFF
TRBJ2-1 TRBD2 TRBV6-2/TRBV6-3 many TGTGCCAGCAGAACAGCGGGAGGGCCGGGGAATGAGCAGTTCTTC CASRTAGGPGNEQFF
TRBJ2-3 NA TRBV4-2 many TGTGCCAGCAGCCAAGTGGGGAGGAGCACAGATACGCAGTATTTT CASSQVGRSTDTQYF
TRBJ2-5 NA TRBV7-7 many TGTGCCAGCAGCTCGGGGCGGATGTACCAAGAGACCCAGTACTTC CASSSGRMYQETQYF
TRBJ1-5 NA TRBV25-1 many TGTGCCAGCAGTGAATGGGCAGGGGATCAGCCCCAGCATTTT CASSEWAGDQPQHF
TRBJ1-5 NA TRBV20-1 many TGCAGTGCTAGAGGGGGGACGGTTTATAGCAATCAGCCCCAGCATTTT CSARGGTVYSNQPQHF
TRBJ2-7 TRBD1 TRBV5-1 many TGCGCCAGCAGCTTGACTTGGGACAGTGGCTGGAGGGAGCAGTACTTC CASSLTWDSGWREQYF
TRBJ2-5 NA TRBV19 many TGTGCCAGTAGTATTGCTGGGATCCAAGAGACCCAGTACTTC CASSIAGIQETQYF
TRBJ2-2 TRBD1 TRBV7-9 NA TGTGCCAGCAGCTTCCCATGGGACAGGGACAGCACCGGGGAGCTGTTTTTT CASSFPWDRDSTGELFF
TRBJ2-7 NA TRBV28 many TGTGCCAGCAAAGTGCAAGCCTCCTACGAGCAGTACTTC CASKVQASYEQYF
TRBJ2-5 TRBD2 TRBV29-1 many TGCAGCGTCTCTACCGGGACCGCCGGACTAGCGGGAGGGAAACGGGGGACCCAGTACTTC CSVSTGTAGLAGGKRGTQYF
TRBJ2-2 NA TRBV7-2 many TGTGCCAGCAGCTTAGGGGGGGCGAACACCGGGGAGCTGTTTTTT CASSLGGANTGELFF
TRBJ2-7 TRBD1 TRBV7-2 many TGTGCCAGCAGCTCCGAACAGGGGAACGAGCAGTACTTC CASSSEQGNEQYF
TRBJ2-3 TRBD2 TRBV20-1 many TGCAGCTCGGGTCTCGGGAGGGCTAGAGATACGCAGTATTTT CSSGLGRARDTQYF
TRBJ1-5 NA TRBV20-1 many TGCAGTGCTGAGATCCACCGGGAAAGCAATCAGCCCCAGCATTTT CSAEIHRESNQPQHF
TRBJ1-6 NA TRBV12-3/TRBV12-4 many TGTGCCAGCAGTTTACTCGAGGGGCATTCACCCCTCCACTTT CASSLLEGHSPLHF
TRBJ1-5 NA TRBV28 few TGTGCCAGCAGGGGGACTCAAGGTTGGCATTTT CASRGTQGWHF
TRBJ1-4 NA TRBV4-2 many TGTGCCAGCAGCCATGGTGGTGATTATCGTGAAAAACTGTTTTTT CASSHGGDYREKLFF
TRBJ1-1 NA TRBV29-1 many TGCAGCGCCCGTTCGGGGGGATTGGACACTGAAGCTTTCTTT CSARSGGLDTEAFF
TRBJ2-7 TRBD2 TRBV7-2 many TGTGCCAGCAGCTTAGCGGGAGGGCCGGGAGAGCAGTACTTC CASSLAGGPGEQYF
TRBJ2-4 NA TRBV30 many TGTGCCTGGAGAGCTGGGGGCGCGGACATTCAGTACTTC CAWRAGGADIQYF
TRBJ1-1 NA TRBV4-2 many TGTGCCAGCAGCCAGCCCGACGGGACCCTTCACGAAGCTTTCTTT CASSQPDGTLHEAFF
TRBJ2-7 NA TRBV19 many TGTGCCAGTAGTGCGGCGAGCTCCTACGAGCAGTACTTC CASSAASSYEQYF
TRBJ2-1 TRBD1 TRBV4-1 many TGCGCCAGCAGCCTCCGGGCCCCGGGACAGGCCTACAATGAGCAGTTCTTC CASSLRAPGQAYNEQFF